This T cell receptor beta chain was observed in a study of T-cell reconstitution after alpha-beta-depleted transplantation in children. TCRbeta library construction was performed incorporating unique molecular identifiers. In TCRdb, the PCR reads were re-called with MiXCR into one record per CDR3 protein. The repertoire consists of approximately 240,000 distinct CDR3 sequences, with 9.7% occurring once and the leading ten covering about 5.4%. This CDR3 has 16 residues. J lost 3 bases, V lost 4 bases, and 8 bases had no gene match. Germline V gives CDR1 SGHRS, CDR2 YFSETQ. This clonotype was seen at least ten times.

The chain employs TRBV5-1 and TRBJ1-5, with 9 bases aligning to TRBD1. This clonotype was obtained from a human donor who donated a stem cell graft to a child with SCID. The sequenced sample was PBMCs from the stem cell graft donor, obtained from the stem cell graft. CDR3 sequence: CASSPGQGWDNQPQHF. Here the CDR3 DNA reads TGCGCCAGCAGCCCGGGACAGGGTTGGGACAATCAGCCCCAGCATTTT.